Included here is one TCR beta chain sequence, with context. Antigen specificity is unknown. The germline V gene encodes CDR1 LGHNT and CDR2 FRNRAP. The CDR3 extends over 17 amino acids. Between the trimmed V and J ends, which lost 2 bases and 0 bases, there was a span of 14 bases. The data stem from a study of cytomegalovirus exposure and HLA in healthy donors. Whole-study findings and limits: As was reported, the HLA-A and HLA-B alleles of most subjects were accurately predicted from TCR beta sequences.

PCR involved 60 Vbeta and 13 Jbeta primers. Libraries were prepared by immunoSEQ multiplex PCR; TCRdb keeps only in-frame clonotypes and omits some of them. The data show about 170,000 clones, roughly 80% seen once. Sequenced input: PBMCs. V gene TRBV12-5 combines with J gene TRBJ1-5; no definite D call. The sequence was obtained from a male donor in good health and CMV-seronegative. Here the CDR3 DNA reads TGTGCTAGTGGTTTGACGTTTCAGAGGGATAGCAATCAGCCCCAGCATTTT. Amino acids: CASGLTFQRDSNQPQHF.